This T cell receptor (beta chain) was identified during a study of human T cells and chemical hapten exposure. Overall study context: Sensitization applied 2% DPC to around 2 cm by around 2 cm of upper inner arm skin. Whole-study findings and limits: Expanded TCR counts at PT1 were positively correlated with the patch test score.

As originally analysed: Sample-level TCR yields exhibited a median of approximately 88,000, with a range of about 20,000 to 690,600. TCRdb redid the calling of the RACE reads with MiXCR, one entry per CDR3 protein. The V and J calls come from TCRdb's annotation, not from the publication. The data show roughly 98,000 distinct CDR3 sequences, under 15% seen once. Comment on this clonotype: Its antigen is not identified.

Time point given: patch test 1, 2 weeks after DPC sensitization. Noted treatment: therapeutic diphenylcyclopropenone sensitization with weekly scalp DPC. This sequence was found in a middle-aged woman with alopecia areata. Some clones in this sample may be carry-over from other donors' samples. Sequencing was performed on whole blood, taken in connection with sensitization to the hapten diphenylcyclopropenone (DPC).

The chain's CDR3 is CSASPPSGVPHNEQFF. DNA for the CDR3: TGCAGTGCTAGTCCGCCTAGCGGAGTGCCCCACAATGAGCAGTTCTTC. The genes are TRBV20-1 and TRBJ2-1; 7 bases line up with TRBD2. The CDR3 sequence is 16 residues long. Trimming cost V 3 bases and J 5 bases; bases outside gene matches: 13. The germline CDR1 and CDR2 sequences are DFQATT and SNEGSKA (reference sequence).